The following is a T cell receptor (beta chain) sequence with its context. The entry originates in a study of blood T cell repertoires in COVID-19. V trimming: 3 bases; J trimming: 1 base; junction bases outside the gene matches: 3. Germline V gives CDR1 KGHSH, CDR2 LQKENI. This CDR3 comprises 16 residues. Method: immunoSEQ multiplex PCR; TCRdb's copy keeps in-frame clones and lacks some. The repertoire consists of about 210,000 clones, with over 60% occurring once and the leading ten covering about 7%. The chain carries TRBV18 and TRBJ2-5; TRBD2 matches 12 bases. The TCR comes from a woman in her 70s with acute or convalescent COVID-19. The source material was peripheral blood. DNA for the CDR3: TGTGCCAGCTCACCGAGACTAGCGGGGGCCCAAGAGACCCAGTACTTC. The encoded protein is CASSPRLAGAQETQYF.